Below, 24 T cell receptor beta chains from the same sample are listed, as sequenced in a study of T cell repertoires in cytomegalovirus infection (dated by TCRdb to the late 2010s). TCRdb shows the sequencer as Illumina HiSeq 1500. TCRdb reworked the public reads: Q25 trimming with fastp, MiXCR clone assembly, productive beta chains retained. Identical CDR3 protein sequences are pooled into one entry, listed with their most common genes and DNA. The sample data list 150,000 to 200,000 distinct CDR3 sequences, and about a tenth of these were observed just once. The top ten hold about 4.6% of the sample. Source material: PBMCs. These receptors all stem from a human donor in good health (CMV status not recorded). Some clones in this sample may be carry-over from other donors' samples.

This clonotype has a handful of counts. Here the CDR3 DNA reads TGCAGCGTTGTTCCCGCAGGGACCTACGAGCAGTACTTC. This gives the protein CSVVPAGTYEQYF. The rearrangement links TRBV29-1 to TRBJ2-7; D possibly corresponds to TRBD1 (5 bases). Germline CDR1 reads SQVTM; CDR2 reads ANQGSEA. Trimming stripped 4 bases from V and 2 bases from J, with 12 bases between. The CDR3 sequence is 13 residues long.

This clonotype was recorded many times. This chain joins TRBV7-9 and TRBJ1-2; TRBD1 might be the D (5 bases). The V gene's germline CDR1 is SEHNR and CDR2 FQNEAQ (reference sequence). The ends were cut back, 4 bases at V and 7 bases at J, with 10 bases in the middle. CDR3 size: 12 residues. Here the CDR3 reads CASSSGVGGYTF. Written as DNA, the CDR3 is TGTGCCAGCAGCTCGGGGGTTGGTGGCTACACCTTC.

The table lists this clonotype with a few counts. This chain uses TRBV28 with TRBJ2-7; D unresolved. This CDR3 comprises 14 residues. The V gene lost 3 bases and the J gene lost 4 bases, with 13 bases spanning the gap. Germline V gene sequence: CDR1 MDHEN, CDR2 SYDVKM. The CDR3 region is CASSFRGVSYEQYF. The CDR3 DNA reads TGTGCCAGCAGTTTCCGAGGAGTGTCTTACGAGCAGTACTTC.

Here the CDR3 reads CSARGVTGANVLTF. In nucleotides, the CDR3 is TGCAGTGCCCGGGGGGTAACCGGGGCCAACGTCCTGACTTTC. The rearrangement uses TRBV20-1 and TRBJ2-6, with 7 bases identical to TRBD2. The CDR3 is 14 residues long. Trimming took 6 bases from V and 4 from J; bases not matched to a gene: 6. CDR1 and CDR2 from the germline V gene are DFQATT and SNEGSKA (reference sequence).

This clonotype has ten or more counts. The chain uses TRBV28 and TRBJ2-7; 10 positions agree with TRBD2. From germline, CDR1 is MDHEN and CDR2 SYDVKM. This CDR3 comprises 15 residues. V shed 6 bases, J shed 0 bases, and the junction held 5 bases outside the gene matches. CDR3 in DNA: TGTGCCAGCAGCTCTAGCGGGAGTAGCTCCTACGAGCAGTACTTC. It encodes CASSSSGSSSYEQYF.

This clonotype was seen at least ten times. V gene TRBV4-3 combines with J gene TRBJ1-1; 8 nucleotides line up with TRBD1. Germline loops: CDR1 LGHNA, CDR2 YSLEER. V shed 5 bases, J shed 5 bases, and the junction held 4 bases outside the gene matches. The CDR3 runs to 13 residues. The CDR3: CASSGQGVTEAFF. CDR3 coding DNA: TGCGCCAGCAGCGGACAGGGAGTGACTGAAGCTTTCTTT.

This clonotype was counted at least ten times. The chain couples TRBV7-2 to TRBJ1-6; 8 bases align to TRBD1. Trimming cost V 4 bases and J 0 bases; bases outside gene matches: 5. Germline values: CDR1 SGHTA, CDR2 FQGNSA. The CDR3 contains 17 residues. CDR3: CASSSWTGSSYNSPLHF. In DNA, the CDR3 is TGTGCCAGCAGCTCTTGGACAGGGAGCTCCTATAATTCACCCCTCCACTTT.

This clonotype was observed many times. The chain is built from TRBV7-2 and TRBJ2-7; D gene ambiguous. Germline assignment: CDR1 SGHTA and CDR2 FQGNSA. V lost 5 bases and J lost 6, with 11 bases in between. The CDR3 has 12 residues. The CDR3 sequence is CASSPWEGEQYF. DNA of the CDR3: TGTGCCAGCAGCCCGTGGGAAGGCGAGCAGTACTTC. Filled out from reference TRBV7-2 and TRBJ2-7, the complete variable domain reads GAGVSQSPSNKVTEKGKDVELRCDPISGHTALYWYRQSLGQGLEFLIYFQGNSAPDKSGLPSDRFSAERTGGSVSTLTIQRTQQEDSAVYLCASSPWEGEQYFGPGTRLTVT.

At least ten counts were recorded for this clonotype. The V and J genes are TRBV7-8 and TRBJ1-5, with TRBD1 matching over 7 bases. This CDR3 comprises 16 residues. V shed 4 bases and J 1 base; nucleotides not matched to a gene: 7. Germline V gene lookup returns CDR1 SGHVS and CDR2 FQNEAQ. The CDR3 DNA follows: TGTGCCAGCAGCTCCCAGGGGGTGAGGAGCAATCAGCCCCAGCATTTT. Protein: CASSSQGVRSNQPQHF.

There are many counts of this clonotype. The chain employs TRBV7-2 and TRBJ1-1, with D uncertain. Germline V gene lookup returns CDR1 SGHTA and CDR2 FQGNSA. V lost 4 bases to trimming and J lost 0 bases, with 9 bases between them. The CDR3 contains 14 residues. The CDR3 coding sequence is TGTGCCAGCAGCTCAACGACATTGAACACTGAAGCTTTCTTT. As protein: CASSSTTLNTEAFF.

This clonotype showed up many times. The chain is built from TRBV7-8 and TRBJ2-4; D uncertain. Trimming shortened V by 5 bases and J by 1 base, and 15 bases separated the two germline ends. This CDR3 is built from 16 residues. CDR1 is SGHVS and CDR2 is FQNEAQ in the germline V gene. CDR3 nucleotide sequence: TGTGCCAGCAGCCCCCGCTACGACTGGGCCAAAAACATTCAGTACTTC. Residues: CASSPRYDWAKNIQYF.

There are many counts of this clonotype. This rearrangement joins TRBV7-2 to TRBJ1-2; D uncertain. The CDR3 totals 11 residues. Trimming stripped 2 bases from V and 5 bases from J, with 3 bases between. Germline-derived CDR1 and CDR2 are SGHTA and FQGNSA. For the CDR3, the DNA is TGTGCCAGCAGCTTATGGTATGGCTACACCTTC. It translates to CASSLWYGYTF.

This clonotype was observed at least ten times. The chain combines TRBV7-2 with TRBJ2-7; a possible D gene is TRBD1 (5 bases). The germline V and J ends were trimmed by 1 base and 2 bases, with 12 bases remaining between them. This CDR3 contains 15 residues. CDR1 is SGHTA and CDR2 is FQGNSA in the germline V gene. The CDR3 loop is CASSLVDIGTYEQYF. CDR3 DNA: TGTGCCAGCAGCTTAGTGGACATAGGAACCTACGAGCAGTACTTC.

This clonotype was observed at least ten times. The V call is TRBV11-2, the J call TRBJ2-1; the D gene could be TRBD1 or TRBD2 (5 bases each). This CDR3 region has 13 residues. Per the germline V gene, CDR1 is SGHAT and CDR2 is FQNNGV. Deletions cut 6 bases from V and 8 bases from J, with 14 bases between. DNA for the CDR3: TGTGCCAGCAGAACAGGACGAGGGCATGAGCAGTTCTTC. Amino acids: CASRTGRGHEQFF.

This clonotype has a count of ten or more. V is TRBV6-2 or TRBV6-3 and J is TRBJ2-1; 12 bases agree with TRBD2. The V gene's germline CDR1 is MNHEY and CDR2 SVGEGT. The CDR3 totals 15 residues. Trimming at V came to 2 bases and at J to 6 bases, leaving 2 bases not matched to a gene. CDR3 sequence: CASSYAGLAGNEQFF. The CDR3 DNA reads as TGTGCCAGCAGTTACGCGGGACTAGCGGGCAATGAGCAGTTCTTC.

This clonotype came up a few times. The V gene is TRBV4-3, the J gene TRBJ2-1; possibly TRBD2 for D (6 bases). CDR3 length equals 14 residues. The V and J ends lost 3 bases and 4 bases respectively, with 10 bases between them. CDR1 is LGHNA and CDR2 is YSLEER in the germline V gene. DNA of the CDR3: TGCGCCAGCAGCCAGGGGGGACTTTACAATGAGCAGTTCTTC. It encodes CASSQGGLYNEQFF.

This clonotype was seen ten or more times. CDR3 sequence reads: CASSLDLRDTQYF. In DNA form, the CDR3 reads TGTGCCAGCAGCTTAGATTTAAGGGATACGCAGTATTTT. This chain uses TRBV7-2 with TRBJ2-3; unclear D gene. This CDR3 is 13 amino acids long. V shed 1 base and J shed 6 bases, with 8 bases lying between them. The germline V gene encodes CDR1 SGHTA and CDR2 FQGNSA.

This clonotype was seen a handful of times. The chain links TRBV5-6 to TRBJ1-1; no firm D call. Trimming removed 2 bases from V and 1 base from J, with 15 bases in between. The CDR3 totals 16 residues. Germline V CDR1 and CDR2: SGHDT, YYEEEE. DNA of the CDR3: TGTGCCAGCAGCTTTTTTTCGGCGGTAGGGAACACTGAAGCTTTCTTT. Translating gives CASSFFSAVGNTEAFF.

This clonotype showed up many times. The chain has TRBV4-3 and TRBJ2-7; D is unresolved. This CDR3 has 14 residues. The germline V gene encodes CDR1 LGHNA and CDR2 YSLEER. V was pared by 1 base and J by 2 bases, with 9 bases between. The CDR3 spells CASSQVKYAYEQYF. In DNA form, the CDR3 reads TGCGCCAGCAGCCAAGTGAAGTATGCCTACGAGCAGTACTTC.

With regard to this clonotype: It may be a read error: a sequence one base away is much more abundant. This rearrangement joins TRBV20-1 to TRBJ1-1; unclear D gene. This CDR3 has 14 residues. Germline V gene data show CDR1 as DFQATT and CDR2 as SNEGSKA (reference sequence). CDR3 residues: CSAGDVFMNTEAFF. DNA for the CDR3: TGCAGTGCTGGAGACGTGTTCATGAACACTGAAGCTTTCTTT.

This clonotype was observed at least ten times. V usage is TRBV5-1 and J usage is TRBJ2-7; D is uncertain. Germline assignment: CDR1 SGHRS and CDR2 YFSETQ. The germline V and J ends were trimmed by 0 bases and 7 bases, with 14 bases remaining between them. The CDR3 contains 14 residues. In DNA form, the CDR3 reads TGCGCCAGCAGCTTGGTTCCAGGTCTGGGGGAGCAGTACTTC. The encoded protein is CASSLVPGLGEQYF.

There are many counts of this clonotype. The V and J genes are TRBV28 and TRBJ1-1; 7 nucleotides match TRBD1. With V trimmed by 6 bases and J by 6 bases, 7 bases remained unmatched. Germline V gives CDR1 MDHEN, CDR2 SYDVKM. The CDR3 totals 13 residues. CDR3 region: CASSLGTDSEAFF. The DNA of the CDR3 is TGTGCCAGCAGCCTTGGGACAGACTCTGAAGCTTTCTTT.

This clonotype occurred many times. In DNA form, the CDR3 reads TGTGCCAGCAGCCTCGCGCGGGACGGTACGCAGTATTTT. Protein sequence: CASSLARDGTQYF. The chain is built from TRBV7-2 and TRBJ2-3; TRBD2 might be the D (6 bases). CDR1 and CDR2 from the germline V gene are SGHTA and FQGNSA. This CDR3 is built from 13 residues. With 5 bases removed from V and 8 bases from J, the gap between germline ends came to 14 bases.

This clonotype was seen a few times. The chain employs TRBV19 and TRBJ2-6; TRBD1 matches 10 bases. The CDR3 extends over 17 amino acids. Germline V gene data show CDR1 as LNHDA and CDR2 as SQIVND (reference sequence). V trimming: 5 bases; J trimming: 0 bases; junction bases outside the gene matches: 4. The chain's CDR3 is CASSLWTGGSGANVLTF. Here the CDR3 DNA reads TGTGCCAGTAGTCTGTGGACAGGGGGCTCTGGGGCCAACGTCCTGACTTTC.